This is a list of T cell receptor beta chains from one sample in a study of post-analysis software for immune sequencing data. One entry per CDR3 protein, called by TCRdb with MiXCR from the PCR reads. The table includes approximately 730,000 distinct CDR3 sequences, just under 30% detected once. The sample consisted of blood. All receptors derive from a girl aged 10 to 17 with multiple sclerosis. The CDR3 runs from the conserved cysteine through the conserved F or W. Fields, in order: clone size, J gene, D gene, V gene, CDR3 protein, CDR3 DNA. D genes are given only for firm matches. Size tells how often a clone was seen (once, few, many) or the class of an expanded clone, and some rows leave it out.

few | TRBJ1-4 | TRBD1 | TRBV7-9 | CASSSTGTANEKLFF | TGTGCCAGCAGCTCTACAGGGACAGCTAATGAAAAACTGTTTTTT
few | TRBJ2-7 | TRBD1 | TRBV6-5 | CASSPRGLGEQYF | TGTGCCAGCAGCCCCAGGGGGCTAGGGGAGCAGTACTTC
NA | TRBJ1-1 | NA | TRBV29-1 | CSAGTNDGYTEAFF | TGCAGTGCAGGGACTAACGATGGGTACACTGAAGCTTTCTTT
NA | TRBJ1-1 | TRBD1 | TRBV3-1 | CASSPSQTTGSFF | TGTGCCAGCAGCCCAAGCCAGACGACAGGGAGTTTCTTT
NA | TRBJ2-3 | TRBD2 | TRBV15 | CATSWGRAPDTQYF | TGTGCCACCAGCTGGGGGAGGGCCCCAGATACGCAGTATTTT
NA | TRBJ2-3 | TRBD2 | TRBV7-2 | CASSAPVGSGRARDTQYF | TGTGCCAGCAGCGCCCCCGTTGGTAGCGGGAGGGCCCGAGATACGCAGTATTTT
NA | TRBJ2-7 | NA | TRBV20-1 | CSARAMVSYEQYF | TGCAGTGCTAGAGCGATGGTATCCTACGAGCAGTACTTC
many | TRBJ2-5 | TRBD2 | TRBV29-1 | CSVSTSGSETQYF | TGCAGCGTCTCGACTAGCGGGAGTGAGACCCAGTACTTC
NA | TRBJ2-7 | TRBD2 | TRBV20-1 | CSARASSSGRASEQYF | TGCAGTGCTAGAGCAAGTTCCAGCGGGAGGGCGTCCGAGCAGTACTTC
NA | TRBJ2-3 | TRBD1 | TRBV3-1 | CASSQAGRTGSYTQYF | TGTGCCAGCAGCCAAGCCGGACGGACAGGGTCATATACGCAGTATTTT